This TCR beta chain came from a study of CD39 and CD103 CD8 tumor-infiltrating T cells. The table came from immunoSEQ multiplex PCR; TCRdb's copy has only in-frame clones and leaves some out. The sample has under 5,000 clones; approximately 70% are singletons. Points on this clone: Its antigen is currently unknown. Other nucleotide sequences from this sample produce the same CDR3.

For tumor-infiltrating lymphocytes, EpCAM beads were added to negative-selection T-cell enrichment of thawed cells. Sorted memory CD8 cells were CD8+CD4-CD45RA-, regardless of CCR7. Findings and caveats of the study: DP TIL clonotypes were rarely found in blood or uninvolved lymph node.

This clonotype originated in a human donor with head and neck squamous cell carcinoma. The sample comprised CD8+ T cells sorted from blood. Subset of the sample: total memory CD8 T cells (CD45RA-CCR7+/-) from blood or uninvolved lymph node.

CDR3 residues: CAISEDSYEQYF. DNA for the CDR3: TGTGCCATCAGTGAAGACTCTTACGAGCAGTACTTC. This chain connects TRBV10-3 to TRBJ2-7; D is ambiguous. The CDR3 is 12 amino acids. Germline-derived CDR1 and CDR2 are ENHRY and SYGVKD. Trimming took off 3 bases at V and 4 bases at J, with 7 bases between the two ends.